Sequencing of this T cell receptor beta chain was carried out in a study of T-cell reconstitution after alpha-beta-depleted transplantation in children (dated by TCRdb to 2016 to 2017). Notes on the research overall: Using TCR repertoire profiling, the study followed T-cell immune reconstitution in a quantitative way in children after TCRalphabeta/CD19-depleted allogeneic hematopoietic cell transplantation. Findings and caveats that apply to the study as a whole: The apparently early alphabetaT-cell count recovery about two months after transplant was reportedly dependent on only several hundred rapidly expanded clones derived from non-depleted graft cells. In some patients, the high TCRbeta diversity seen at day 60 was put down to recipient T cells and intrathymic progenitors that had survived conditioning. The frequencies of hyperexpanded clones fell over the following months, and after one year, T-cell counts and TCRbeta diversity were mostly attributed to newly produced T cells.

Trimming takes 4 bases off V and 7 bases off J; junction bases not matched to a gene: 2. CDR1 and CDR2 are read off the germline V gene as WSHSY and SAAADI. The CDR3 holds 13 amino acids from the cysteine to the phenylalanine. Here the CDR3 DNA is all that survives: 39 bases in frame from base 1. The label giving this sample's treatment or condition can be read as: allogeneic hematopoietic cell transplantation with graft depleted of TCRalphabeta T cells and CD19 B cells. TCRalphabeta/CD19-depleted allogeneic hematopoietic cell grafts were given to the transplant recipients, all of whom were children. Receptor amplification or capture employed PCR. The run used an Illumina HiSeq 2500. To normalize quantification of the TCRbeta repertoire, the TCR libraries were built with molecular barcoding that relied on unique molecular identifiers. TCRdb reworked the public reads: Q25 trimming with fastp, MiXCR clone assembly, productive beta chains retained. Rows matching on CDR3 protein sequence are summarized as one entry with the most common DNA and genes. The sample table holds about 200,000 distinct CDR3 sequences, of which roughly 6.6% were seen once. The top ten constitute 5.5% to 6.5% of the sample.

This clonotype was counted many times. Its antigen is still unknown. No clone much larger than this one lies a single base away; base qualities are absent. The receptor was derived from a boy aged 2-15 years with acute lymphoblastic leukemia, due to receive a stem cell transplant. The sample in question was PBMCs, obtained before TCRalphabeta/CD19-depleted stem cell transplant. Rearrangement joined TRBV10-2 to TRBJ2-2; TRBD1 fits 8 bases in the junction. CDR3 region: CASSGTGSGELFF. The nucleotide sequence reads TGCGCCAGCAGTGGGACAGGGAGCGGGGAGCTGTTTTTT.